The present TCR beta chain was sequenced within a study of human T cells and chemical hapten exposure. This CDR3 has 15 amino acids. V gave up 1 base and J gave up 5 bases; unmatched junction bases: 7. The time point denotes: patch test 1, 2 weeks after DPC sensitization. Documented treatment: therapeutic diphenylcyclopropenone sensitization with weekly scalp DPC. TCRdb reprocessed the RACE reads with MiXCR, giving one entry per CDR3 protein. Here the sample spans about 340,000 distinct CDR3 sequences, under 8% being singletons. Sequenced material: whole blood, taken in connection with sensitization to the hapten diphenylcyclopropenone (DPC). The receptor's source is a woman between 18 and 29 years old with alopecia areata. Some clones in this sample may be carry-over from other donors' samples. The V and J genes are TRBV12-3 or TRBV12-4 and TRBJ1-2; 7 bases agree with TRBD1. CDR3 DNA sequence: TGTGCCAGCAGTTTAGAAGTTGGACAGGATTATGGCTACACCTTC. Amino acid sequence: CASSLEVGQDYGYTF.